The clone carrying this TCR beta chain was detected only a few times. The sample is drawn from a study of blood T cell repertoires in COVID-19. Study background: In each case, the material was cDNA or gDNA derived from T cells, B-cell-depleted T cells, or PBMCs.

In the source study's methods: Using reference gene primer amplification, nucleated cell counts were estimated. Libraries were prepared by immunoSEQ multiplex PCR; TCRdb keeps only in-frame clonotypes and omits some of them. V and J calls and clone size come straight from that table; D and trimming were deduced from the DNA. The sample yields 120,000 or so clones, 70% to 90% seen once. V was shortened by 5 bases and J by 0 bases, with 8 bases between the two germline ends. The CDR3 totals 15 residues. Germline V gene data show CDR1 as ENHRY and CDR2 as SYGVKD. The chain has TRBV10-3 and TRBJ2-6, with D unresolved. Sequences were obtained from peripheral blood. This receptor was obtained from a woman aged 45-59 years with acute or convalescent COVID-19. The CDR3 reads CAISPISSGANVLTF. The CDR3 region has the DNA TGTGCCATCAGTCCTATTAGCTCTGGGGCCAACGTCCTGACTTTC.